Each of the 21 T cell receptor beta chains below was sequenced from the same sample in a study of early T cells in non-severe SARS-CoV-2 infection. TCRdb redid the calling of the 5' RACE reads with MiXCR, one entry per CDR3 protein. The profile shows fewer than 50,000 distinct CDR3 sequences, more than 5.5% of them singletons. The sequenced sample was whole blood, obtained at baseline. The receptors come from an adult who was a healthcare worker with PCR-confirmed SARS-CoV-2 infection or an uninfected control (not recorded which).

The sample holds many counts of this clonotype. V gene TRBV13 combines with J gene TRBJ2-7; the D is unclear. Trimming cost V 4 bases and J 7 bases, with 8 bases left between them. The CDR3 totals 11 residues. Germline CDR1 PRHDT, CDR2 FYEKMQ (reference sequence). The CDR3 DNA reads TGTGCCAGCAGCTGGGGTATGGAGCAGTACTTC. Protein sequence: CASSWGMEQYF.

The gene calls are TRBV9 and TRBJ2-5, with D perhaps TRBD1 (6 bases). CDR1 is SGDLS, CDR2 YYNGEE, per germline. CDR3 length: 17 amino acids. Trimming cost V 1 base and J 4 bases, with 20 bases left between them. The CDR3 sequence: CASSVRPLTGRIETQYF. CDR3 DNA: TGTGCCAGCAGCGTACGGCCCCTGACAGGTCGAATAGAGACCCAGTACTTC.

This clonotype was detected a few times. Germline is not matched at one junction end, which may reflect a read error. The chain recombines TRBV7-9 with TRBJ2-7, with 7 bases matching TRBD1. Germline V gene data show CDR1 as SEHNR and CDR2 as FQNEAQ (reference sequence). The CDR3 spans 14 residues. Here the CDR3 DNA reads TGTGCCAGCAGCGTGACAGGGCCCTCCGACGAGCAGTACTTC. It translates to CASSVTGPSDEQYF. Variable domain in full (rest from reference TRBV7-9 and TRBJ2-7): DTGVSQNPRHKITKRGQNVTFRCDPISEHNRLYWYRQTLGQGPEFLTYFQNEAQLEKSRLLSDRFSAERPKGSFSTLEIQRTEQGDSAMYLCASSVTGPSDEQYFGPGTRLTVT.

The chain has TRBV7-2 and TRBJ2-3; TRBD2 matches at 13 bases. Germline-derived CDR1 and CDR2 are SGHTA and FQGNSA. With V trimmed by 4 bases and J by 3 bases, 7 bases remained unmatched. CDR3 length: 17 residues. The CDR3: CASSSGTSGVGTDTQYF. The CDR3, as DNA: TGTGCCAGCAGCTCCGGGACTAGCGGGGTGGGGACAGATACGCAGTATTTT.

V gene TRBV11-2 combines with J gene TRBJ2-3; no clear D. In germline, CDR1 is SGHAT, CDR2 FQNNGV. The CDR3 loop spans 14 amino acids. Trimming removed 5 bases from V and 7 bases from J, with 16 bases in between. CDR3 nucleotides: TGTGCCAGCAGCCCGTCTTCAAGTATGAATACGCAGTATTTT. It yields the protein CASSPSSSMNTQYF.

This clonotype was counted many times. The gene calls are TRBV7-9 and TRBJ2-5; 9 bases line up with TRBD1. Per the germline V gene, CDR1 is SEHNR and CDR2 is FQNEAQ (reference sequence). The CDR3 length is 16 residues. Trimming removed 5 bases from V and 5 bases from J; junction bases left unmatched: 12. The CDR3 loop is CASSGPGQGSPETQYF. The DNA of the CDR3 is TGTGCCAGCAGCGGACCGGGACAGGGCAGTCCTGAGACCCAGTACTTC.

The CDR3 loop is CASSFWGNTEAFF. DNA for the CDR3: TGTGCCAGCAGTTTTTGGGGGAACACTGAAGCTTTCTTT. The V call is TRBV12-3 or TRBV12-4, the J call TRBJ1-1; D is unclear. Between the trimmed V and J ends, which lost 3 bases and 1 base, there was a span of 6 bases. The CDR3 has 13 amino acids.

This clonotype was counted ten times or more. CDR3 amino acids: CSARGPKGPSYNEQFF. The DNA for the CDR3 is TGCAGTGCTAGAGGACCTAAAGGCCCGTCCTACAATGAGCAGTTCTTC. V is TRBV20-1 and J is TRBJ2-1; D remains ambiguous. CDR3 size: 16 residues. The germline V gene encodes CDR1 DFQATT and CDR2 SNEGSKA (reference sequence). The germline V and J ends were trimmed by 1 base and 1 base, with 14 bases remaining between them.

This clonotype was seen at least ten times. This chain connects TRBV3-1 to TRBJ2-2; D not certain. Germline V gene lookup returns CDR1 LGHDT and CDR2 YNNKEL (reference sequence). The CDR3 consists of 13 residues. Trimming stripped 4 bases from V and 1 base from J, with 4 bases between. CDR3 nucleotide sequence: TGTGCCAGCAGCCGTGTGAACACCGGGGAGCTGTTTTTT. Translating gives CASSRVNTGELFF.

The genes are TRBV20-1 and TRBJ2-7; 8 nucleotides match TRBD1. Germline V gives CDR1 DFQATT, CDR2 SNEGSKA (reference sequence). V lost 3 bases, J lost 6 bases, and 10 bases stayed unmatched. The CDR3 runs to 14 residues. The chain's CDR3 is CSARTDRDVGEQYF. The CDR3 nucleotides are TGCAGTGCTAGGACGGACAGGGATGTGGGCGAGCAGTACTTC.

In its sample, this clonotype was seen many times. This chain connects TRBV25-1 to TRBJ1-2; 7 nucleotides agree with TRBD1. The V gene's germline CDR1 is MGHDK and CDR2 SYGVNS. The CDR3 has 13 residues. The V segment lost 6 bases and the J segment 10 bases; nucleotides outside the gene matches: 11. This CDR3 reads CASSSTGKVAYTF. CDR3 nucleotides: TGTGCCAGCAGCTCGACAGGGAAGGTCGCCTACACCTTC.

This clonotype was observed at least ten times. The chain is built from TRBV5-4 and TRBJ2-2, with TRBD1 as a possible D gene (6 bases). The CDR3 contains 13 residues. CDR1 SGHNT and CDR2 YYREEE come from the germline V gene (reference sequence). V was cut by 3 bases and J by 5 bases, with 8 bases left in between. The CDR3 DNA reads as TGTGCCAGCAGCTCAGGACAGACCGGGGAGCTGTTTTTT. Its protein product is CASSSGQTGELFF. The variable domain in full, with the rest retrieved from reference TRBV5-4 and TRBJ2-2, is ETGVTQSPTHLIKTRGQQVTLRCSSQSGHNTVSWYQQALGQGPQFIFQYYREEENGRGNFPPRFSGLQFPNYSSELNVNALELDDSALYLCASSSGQTGELFFGEGSRLTVL.

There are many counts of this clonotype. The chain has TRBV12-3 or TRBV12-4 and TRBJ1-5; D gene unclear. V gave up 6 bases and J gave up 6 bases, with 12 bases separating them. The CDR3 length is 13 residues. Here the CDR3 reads CASSEDPTQPQHF. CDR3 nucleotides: TGTGCCAGCAGCGAGGACCCGACTCAGCCCCAGCATTTT.

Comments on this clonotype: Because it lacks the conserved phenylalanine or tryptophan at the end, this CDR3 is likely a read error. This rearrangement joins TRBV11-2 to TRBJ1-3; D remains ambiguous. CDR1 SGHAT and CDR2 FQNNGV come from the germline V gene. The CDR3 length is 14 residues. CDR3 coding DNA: TGTGCCAGCAGCTTAGGCAGATCTGAAAACACCATATATTAT. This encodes CASSLGRSENTIYY.

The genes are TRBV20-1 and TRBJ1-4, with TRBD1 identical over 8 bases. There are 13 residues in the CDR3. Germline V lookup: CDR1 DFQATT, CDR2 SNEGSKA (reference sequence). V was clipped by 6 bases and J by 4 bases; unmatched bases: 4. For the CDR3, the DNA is TGCAGTGCACGGACAGGGCTTAATGAAAAACTGTTTTTT. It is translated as CSARTGLNEKLFF.

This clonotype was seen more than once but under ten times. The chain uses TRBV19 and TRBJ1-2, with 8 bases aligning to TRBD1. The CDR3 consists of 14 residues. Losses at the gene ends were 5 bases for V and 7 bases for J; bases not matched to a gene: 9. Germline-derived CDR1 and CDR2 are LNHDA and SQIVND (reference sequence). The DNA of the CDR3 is TGTGCCAGTAGTCCGAGGACAGGGCGAGGTGGCTACACCTTC. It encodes CASSPRTGRGGYTF.

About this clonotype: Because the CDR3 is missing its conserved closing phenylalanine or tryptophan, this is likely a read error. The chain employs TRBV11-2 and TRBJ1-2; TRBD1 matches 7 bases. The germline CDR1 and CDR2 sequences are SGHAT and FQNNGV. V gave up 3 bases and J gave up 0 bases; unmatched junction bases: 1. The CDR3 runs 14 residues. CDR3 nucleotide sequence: TGTGCCAGCAGCTTGGGACAGTCTAACTATGGCTACACCCTC. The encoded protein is CASSLGQSNYGYTL.

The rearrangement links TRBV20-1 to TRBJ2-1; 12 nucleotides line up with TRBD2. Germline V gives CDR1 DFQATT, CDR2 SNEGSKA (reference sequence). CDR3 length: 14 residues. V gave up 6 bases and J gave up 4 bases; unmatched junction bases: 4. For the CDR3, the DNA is TGCAGTGCACCAACTAGCGGGGGGTACAATGAGCAGTTCTTC. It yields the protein CSAPTSGGYNEQFF.

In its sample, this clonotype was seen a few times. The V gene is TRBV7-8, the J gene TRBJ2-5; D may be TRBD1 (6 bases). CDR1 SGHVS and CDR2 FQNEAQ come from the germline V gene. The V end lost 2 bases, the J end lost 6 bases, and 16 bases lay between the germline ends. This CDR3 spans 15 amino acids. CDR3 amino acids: CASSLYQGPSKTQYF. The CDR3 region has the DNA TGTGCCAGCAGCTTATATCAGGGGCCCTCGAAGACCCAGTACTTC. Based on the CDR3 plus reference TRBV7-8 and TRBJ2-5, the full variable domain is GAGVSQSPRYKVAKRGQDVALRCDPISGHVSLFWYQQALGQGPEFLTYFQNEAQLDKSGLPSDRFFAERPEGSVSTLKIQRTQQEDSAVYLCASSLYQGPSKTQYFGPGTRLLVL.

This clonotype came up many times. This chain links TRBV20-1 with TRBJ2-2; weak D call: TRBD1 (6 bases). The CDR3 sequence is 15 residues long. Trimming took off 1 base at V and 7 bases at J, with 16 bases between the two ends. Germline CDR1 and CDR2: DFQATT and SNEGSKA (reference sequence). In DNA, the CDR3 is TGCAGTGCTAGAGTGAACTCAGGGACAATCGGGGAGCTGTTTTTT. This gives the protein CSARVNSGTIGELFF.

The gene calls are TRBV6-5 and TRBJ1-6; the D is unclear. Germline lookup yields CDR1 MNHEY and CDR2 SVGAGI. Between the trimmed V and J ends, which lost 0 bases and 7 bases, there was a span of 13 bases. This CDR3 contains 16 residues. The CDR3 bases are TGTGCCAGCAGTTACTCGTGGGCGGTGGGGAATTCACCCCTCCACTTT. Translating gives CASSYSWAVGNSPLHF.